This T cell receptor (beta chain) was sequenced in a study of blood T cell repertoires in COVID-19. Participant age was roughly 18 to 89 years, and participants resided in approximately 25 US areas. Some clones are missing from TCRdb's copy, which holds only in-frame ones; the method was immunoSEQ multiplex PCR. The profile covers approximately 360,000 clones, with about 89% appearing a single time and 1.5% to 2% taken by the ten largest. This clone was seen a handful of times. The CDR3 has 16 residues. Germline V gene data show CDR1 as DFQATT and CDR2 as SNEGSKA (reference sequence). V trimming: 3 bases; J trimming: 0 bases; junction bases outside the gene matches: 8.

Sequencing was performed on PBMCs or T cells enriched from blood (not recorded which). The chain has TRBV20-1 and TRBJ2-1, with 7 bases matching TRBD2. This clonotype originated in a man aged 35 to 55 in a cohort exposed to, infected with or recovered from COVID-19 (not recorded which). The CDR3 coding sequence is TGCAGTGCTAGTGCCCTGGGGGGGAGCTCCTACAATGAGCAGTTCTTC. This codes for CSASALGGSSYNEQFF.